This is a list of T cell receptor beta chains from one sample in a study of high-grade serous ovarian cancer treatment subgroups. The repertoire was sequenced with immunoSEQ multiplex PCR; TCRdb's copy has only in-frame clones and lacks some. The sample records roughly 4,800 clones, roughly two thirds being singletons. The sequenced sample was tumor tissue. These receptors originate from a human donor with high-grade serous ovarian cancer. The CDR3 runs from the conserved cysteine through the conserved F or W. A D gene is named only where the DNA matches it firmly. Clone size appears in some rows only: once, few, many, or a class for an expanded clone.

abundance | j_gene | v_gene | d_gene | CDR3nt | CDR3aa
. | TRBJ1-5 | TRBV6-5 | . | TGTGCCAGCAGTTACGTAGGCAGGGGCAATCAGCCCCAGCATTTT | CASSYVGRGNQPQHF
. | TRBJ1-1 | TRBV6-1 | . | TGTGCCAGCACAAGGGAAAGGGGACTGAACACTGAAGCTTTCTTT | CASTRERGLNTEAFF
. | TRBJ2-1 | TRBV4-3 | . | TGCGCCAGCAGCCAAGATTTAAGGGATGAGCAGTTCTTC | CASSQDLRDEQFF
. | TRBJ2-4 | TRBV6-5 | TRBD1 | TGTGCCAGCAGTTACTCGATACAGGGGTCCAAAAACATTCAGTACTTC | CASSYSIQGSKNIQYF
. | TRBJ1-1 | TRBV7-2 | . | TGTGCCAGCACCCGACAGGCGAACACTGAAGCTTTCTTT | CASTRQANTEAFF
. | TRBJ2-3 | TRBV7-2 | TRBD2 | TGTGCCAGCAGCTTAGGGCTAGCGGCTACAGATACGCAGTATTTT | CASSLGLAATDTQYF
few | TRBJ1-5 | TRBV5-4 | . | TGTGCCAGCAGCTTGTCACCTTCTAGCAATCAGCCCCAGCATTTT | CASSLSPSSNQPQHF
. | TRBJ2-5 | TRBV6-5 | . | TGTGCCAGCAGTTACGGGGACAAGTTGGAGCAGTACTTC | CASSYGDKLEQYF
. | TRBJ2-7 | TRBV9 | . | TGTGCCAGCAGCGTAGGTGACATTACCTACGAGCAGTACTTC | CASSVGDITYEQYF
. | TRBJ2-1 | TRBV28 | . | TGTGCCAGCACGTTTTTCAGGAACCCCTACAATGAGCAGTTCTTC | CASTFFRNPYNEQFF
. | TRBJ2-2 | TRBV7-2 | . | TGTGCCACCGCCGCCACTCTGAACACCGGGGAGCTGTTTTTT | CATAATLNTGELFF
. | TRBJ1-1 | TRBV6-5 | . | TGTGCCAGCAGATCATTGAACGGCCCTGAAGCTTTCTTT | CASRSLNGPEAFF
once | TRBJ2-5 | TRBV2 | TRBD2 | TGTGCCAGCTCAAAAGGACTAGCGGGGCTAGAGACCCAGTACTTC | CASSKGLAGLETQYF
. | TRBJ1-1 | TRBV2 | TRBD1 | TGTGCCAGCACTTTAGACAGGGGGGTATACACAGCTTTCTTT | CASTLDRGVYTAFF
. | TRBJ2-1 | TRBV7-2 | . | TGTGCCAGCAGCTCGACAGGTCCTGGCAATGAGCAGTTCTTC | CASSSTGPGNEQFF
few | TRBJ1-2 | TRBV7-6 | TRBD1 | TGTGCCAGCAGCTTAGCTCAGGGGGGTCAGGGCTACACCTTC | CASSLAQGGQGYTF
. | TRBJ2-5 | TRBV7-2 | . | TGTGCCAGCAGCTCCTATCAGAGGGAGACCCAGTACTTC | CASSSYQRETQYF
. | TRBJ2-1 | TRBV11-3 | . | TGTGCCAGCAGCTTACTACCTCCGTCCGGGGCCTACAATGAGCAGTTCTTC | CASSLLPPSGAYNEQFF
. | TRBJ2-3 | TRBV29-1 | TRBD2 | TGCAGCGTTGAAGATCATCTTGGGACTAGCGGGGGGTCAGATACGCAGTATTTT | CSVEDHLGTSGGSDTQYF
. | TRBJ2-5 | TRBV19 | . | TGTGCCAGTAGCTGGGGGCGGAAAGAGACCCAGTACTTC | CASSWGRKETQYF